Shown below are 26 T cell receptor beta chains from a single sample sequenced in a study of blood T cell repertoires in COVID-19. Using immunoSEQ multiplex PCR, the repertoire was profiled, and TCRdb retains in-frame clones only, with some absent. The sample gives some 220,000 clones, 70% to 85% of which show up once; roughly 1.3% is in the top ten. The specimen was PBMCs or T cells enriched from blood (not recorded which). The receptor set was obtained from a woman in her forties with acute COVID-19.

The chain couples TRBV18 to TRBJ1-1, with 8 bases that match TRBD1. CDR1 and CDR2 (germline): KGHSH, LQKENI. Unmatched junction bases numbered 14, after V lost 4 bases and J lost 7 bases. The CDR3 has 16 amino acids. CDR3 residues: CASSLTIGTGNNEAFF. The CDR3 DNA sequence: TGTGCCAGCTCACTGACTATTGGGACAGGAAATAATGAAGCTTTCTTT.

The V call is TRBV28, the J call TRBJ2-1; 8 nucleotides align to TRBD1. The germline CDR1 and CDR2 sequences are MDHEN and SYDVKM. J was trimmed by 3 bases and V by 4 bases; bases with no gene match: 8. This CDR3 is 16 amino acids long. The CDR3 protein is CASSSSGQGNYNEQFF. The CDR3 coding sequence is TGTGCCAGCAGTTCAAGCGGACAGGGTAACTACAATGAGCAGTTCTTC.

The table lists this clone with a few counts. The chain joins TRBV2 to TRBJ1-2, with TRBD1 identical over 9 bases. Germline assignment: CDR1 SNHLY and CDR2 FYNNEI. Losses at the gene ends were 4 bases for V and 3 bases for J; bases not matched to a gene: 3. The CDR3 has 14 amino acids. CDR3 sequence: CASSVGQGYYGYTF. The DNA of the CDR3 is TGTGCCAGCAGTGTTGGACAGGGGTACTATGGCTACACCTTC.

The rearrangement joins TRBV3-1 (or the pseudogene TRBV3-2) to TRBJ2-3; 11 bases are a match to TRBD2. The CDR3 has 16 residues. J gave up 4 bases and V 5 bases, and 8 bases lay outside the gene matches. Germline loops: CDR1 LGHDT, CDR2 YNNKEL (reference sequence). The CDR3 loop reads CASSKTSGRLSDTQYF. The CDR3 DNA reads TGTGCCAGCAGCAAAACTAGCGGGAGACTCTCAGATACGCAGTATTTT.

J is TRBJ2-2 and V is TRBV5-4, with 8 positions matching TRBD2. Trimming cost V 2 bases and J 4 bases; bases outside gene matches: 4. Germline CDR1 reads SGHNT; CDR2 reads YYREEE (reference sequence). The CDR3 contains 15 residues. Here the CDR3 reads CASSLGTSFTGELFF. The CDR3, as DNA: TGTGCCAGCAGCTTAGGGACTAGTTTCACCGGGGAGCTGTTTTTT.

The chain employs TRBV30 and TRBJ1-5; D is ambiguous. This CDR3 is 15 amino acids long. V lost 0 bases and J 2 bases, leaving 11 bases between the germline ends. Germline values: CDR1 GTSNPN, CDR2 SVGIG (reference sequence). The CDR3 region is CAWSVMGLGNQPQHF. CDR3 DNA: TGTGCCTGGAGTGTAATGGGCTTGGGCAATCAGCCCCAGCATTTT.

This clone was seen once. V gene TRBV24-1 combines with J gene TRBJ2-1; D is perhaps TRBD2 (6 bases). This CDR3 spans 16 amino acids. Germline V gene data show CDR1 as KGHDR and CDR2 as SFDVKD. The ends were cut back, 5 bases at V and 6 bases at J, with 19 bases in the middle. The CDR3 protein is CATSGLTDGGFNEQFF. The CDR3 region has the DNA TGTGCCACCAGTGGGTTGACAGACGGGGGTTTCAATGAGCAGTTCTTC.

The rearrangement joins TRBV5-4 to TRBJ1-2, with D unclear. Germline CDR1 is SGHNT and CDR2 is YYREEE (reference sequence). The CDR3 contains 15 residues. V was shortened by 5 bases and J by 4 bases, with 18 bases between the two germline ends. The CDR3 region is CASRDLTNRRYGYTF. CDR3 bases: TGTGCCAGCAGAGATTTGACTAATCGACGCTATGGCTACACCTTC.

This chain links TRBV5-4 with TRBJ2-4; 9 nucleotides match TRBD2. J lost 0 bases, V lost 3 bases, and 10 bases had no gene match. The CDR3 covers 18 residues. The germline V gene encodes CDR1 SGHNT and CDR2 YYREEE (reference sequence). CDR3 region: CASSSAGGAGPAKNIQYF. The CDR3, as DNA: TGTGCCAGCAGCTCGGCGGGGGGGGCCGGACCAGCCAAAAACATTCAGTACTTC.

The chain combines TRBV6-5 with TRBJ2-2, with D maybe TRBD1 (5 bases). The germline V and J ends were trimmed by 0 bases and 6 bases, with 14 bases remaining between them. The CDR3 spans 16 residues. The germline gives CDR1 MNHEY, CDR2 SVGAGI. The CDR3 loop is CASSYSSRARAGELFF. CDR3 in DNA: TGTGCCAGCAGTTACTCGTCAAGGGCCAGGGCCGGGGAGCTGTTTTTT.

The chain joins TRBV7-2 to TRBJ2-7; D is perhaps TRBD1 (5 bases). The CDR3 sequence is 15 residues long. Trimming took 4 bases from V and 7 from J, leaving 20 bases between them. Germline V gene sequence: CDR1 SGHTA, CDR2 FQGNSA. The CDR3 DNA reads as TGTGCCAGCAGCTCTGGGGCTTACAGGTCCGCGGAGCAGTACTTC. Residues: CASSSGAYRSAEQYF.

This clone was detected a few times. This sequence joins TRBV14 and TRBJ2-7; D is undetermined. The CDR3 covers 13 residues. Germline V gene sequence: CDR1 SGHDN, CDR2 FVKESK. Trimming took 4 bases from V and 7 from J, leaving 14 bases between them. The CDR3 loop is CASSLLTFGEQYF. For the CDR3, the DNA is TGTGCCAGCAGCCTTCTTACGTTCGGGGAGCAGTACTTC.

The V and J genes are TRBV27 and TRBJ2-5; the D gene is possibly TRBD2 (6 bases). The CDR3 sequence is 14 residues long. The V and J ends lost 4 bases and 5 bases respectively, with 14 bases between them. Germline loops: CDR1 MNHEY, CDR2 SMNVEV (reference sequence). CDR3 coding DNA: TGTGCCAGCAGTTCAACGACTAGTTATGAGACCCAGTACTTC. This sequence encodes CASSSTTSYETQYF.

J is TRBJ1-5 and V is TRBV27; the D is unclear. The CDR3 consists of 13 residues. Germline CDR1 MNHEY, CDR2 SMNVEV (reference sequence). The V end lost 6 bases, the J end lost 4 bases, and 10 bases lay between the germline ends. DNA of the CDR3: TGTGCCAGCAGCTCGAGGCTTAATCAGCCCCAGCATTTT. Translated, it gives CASSSRLNQPQHF.

V usage is TRBV10-1 and J usage is TRBJ2-3; D unclear. Germline V gene data show CDR1 as WNHNN and CDR2 as SYGVQD (reference sequence). The CDR3 sequence is 12 residues long. Trimming removed 4 bases at V and 6 bases at J, with 8 bases between. CDR3 sequence reads: CASSVSSDTQYF. Written as DNA, the CDR3 is TGCGCCAGCAGTGTGTCCTCCGATACGCAGTATTTT.

This chain joins TRBV11-2 and TRBJ2-2; perhaps TRBD1 as D (6 bases). The CDR3 is 15 amino acids. Germline V gives CDR1 SGHAT, CDR2 FQNNGV. Deletions cut 1 base from V and 5 bases from J, with 11 bases between. Here the CDR3 DNA reads TGTGCCAGCAGCTTAGTGCGCCAGGGGACCGGGGAGCTGTTTTTT. Protein product: CASSLVRQGTGELFF.

The V and J genes are TRBV6-2 or TRBV6-3 and TRBJ1-5, with 7 bases aligning to TRBD1. Trimming took 5 bases from V and 4 from J; bases not matched to a gene: 8. The CDR3 has 15 residues. Germline CDR1 reads MNHEY; CDR2 reads SVGEGT. CDR3 sequence: CASSPRGLGNQPQHF. In DNA form, the CDR3 reads TGTGCCAGCAGTCCGAGGGGGCTGGGGAATCAGCCCCAGCATTTT.

The chain employs TRBV18 and TRBJ2-1, with D possibly TRBD1 on 7 matching bases. This CDR3 region has 16 residues. Deletions cut 0 bases from V and 3 bases from J, with 12 bases between. Germline V lookup: CDR1 KGHSH, CDR2 LQKENI. CDR3 region: CASSPPTGRLYNEQFF. The CDR3 nucleotides read TGTGCCAGCTCACCACCGACAGGGAGGCTCTACAATGAGCAGTTCTTC.

The genes are TRBV4-1 and TRBJ2-3; 10 bases agree with TRBD2. V was pared by 1 base and J by 5 bases, with 9 bases of the junction left unmatched. The CDR3 totals 17 residues. The germline V gene encodes CDR1 MGHRA and CDR2 YSYEKL. The CDR3: CASSQANLAGVLDTQYF. The CDR3 DNA sequence: TGCGCCAGCAGCCAAGCCAACCTAGCGGGAGTATTAGATACGCAGTATTTT.

V usage is TRBV6-5 and J usage is TRBJ2-3; 11 nucleotides match TRBD2. CDR3 size: 14 residues. J gave up 9 bases and V 4 bases, and 6 bases lay outside the gene matches. Germline V gives CDR1 MNHEY, CDR2 SVGAGI. The CDR3 coding sequence is TGTGCCAGCAGTTCCTTAGCGGGGGGGGGAACGCAGTATTTT. Its translation is CASSSLAGGGTQYF.

The genes are TRBV2 and TRBJ2-3; 7 bases are a match to TRBD2. This CDR3 has 13 residues. Unmatched junction bases numbered 3, after V lost 7 bases and J lost 2 bases. CDR1 SNHLY and CDR2 FYNNEI come from the germline V gene. DNA of the CDR3: TGTGCCAGCACTCGACTAGCCACAGATACGCAGTATTTT. The encoded protein is CASTRLATDTQYF.

This chain uses TRBV7-8 with TRBJ2-7; 8 nucleotides agree with TRBD2. The CDR3 has 14 residues. The J segment lost 6 bases and the V segment lost 2 bases, leaving 6 bases of the junction unmatched. Germline V lookup: CDR1 SGHVS, CDR2 FQNEAQ. The CDR3 coding sequence is TGTGCCAGCAGCTTAAAAACTCGGGAGGGCGAGCAGTACTTC. This gives the protein CASSLKTREGEQYF.

The V gene is TRBV7-2, the J gene TRBJ1-6, with 7 bases matching TRBD1. The germline V gene encodes CDR1 SGHTA and CDR2 FQGNSA. V was pared by 7 bases and J by 9 bases, with 9 bases of the junction left unmatched. The CDR3 covers 14 residues. The CDR3 protein is CASNNRGNPSPLHF. The CDR3 nucleotides are TGTGCCAGCAACAACAGGGGTAATCCTTCACCCCTCCACTTT. Full variable domain (outside the CDR3, taken from reference TRBV7-2 and TRBJ1-6): GAGVSQSPSNKVTEKGKDVELRCDPISGHTALYWYRQSLGQGLEFLIYFQGNSAPDKSGLPSDRFSAERTGGSVSTLTIQRTQQEDSAVYLCASNNRGNPSPLHFGNGTRLTVT.

This chain connects TRBV27 to TRBJ2-1; 11 positions agree with TRBD2. The trim removed 4 bases at V and 5 bases at J, leaving 7 bases unmatched. The CDR3 spans 16 residues. The V gene's germline CDR1 is MNHEY and CDR2 SMNVEV (reference sequence). The CDR3 is CASSSIASGRNNEQFF. In DNA, the CDR3 is TGTGCCAGCAGTTCGATTGCTAGCGGGAGGAACAATGAGCAGTTCTTC.

This chain uses TRBV3-1 (or the pseudogene TRBV3-2) with TRBJ2-1, with 12 bases matching TRBD1. This CDR3 contains 16 residues. Per the germline V gene, CDR1 is LGHDT and CDR2 is YNNKEL (reference sequence). V was pared by 2 bases and J by 10 bases, with 9 bases of the junction left unmatched. The CDR3 protein is CASSQQPGQGAKEQFF. DNA of the CDR3: TGTGCCAGCAGCCAACAGCCGGGACAGGGGGCTAAGGAGCAGTTCTTC.

The chain uses TRBV6-4 and TRBJ2-1; the match to TRBD2 covers 9 bases. After removal of 3 bases from V and 7 bases from J, the junction contained 4 bases not matched to a gene. This CDR3 region has 14 residues. Germline V gene lookup returns CDR1 MRHNA and CDR2 SNTAGT. The CDR3 protein is CASSERGGVNEQFF. CDR3 coding DNA: TGTGCCAGCAGTGAGCGGGGGGGCGTAAATGAGCAGTTCTTC.